This T cell receptor (beta chain) was captured by sequencing in a study of cytomegalovirus exposure and HLA in healthy donors. Study outcomes and limitations: Subsequent analysis revealed that first-cohort TCR clusters tended to co-occur in the 100 to 150 validation repertoires. Cytomegalovirus status, reportedly, was diagnosed with high specificity and sensitivity by the classifier.

Concerning this clone: Antigen: not known.

Trimming stripped 5 bases from V and 5 bases from J, with 9 bases between. This CDR3 has 11 residues. CDR1 and CDR2 (germline): SQVTM, ANQGSEA. Measured with immunoSEQ multiplex PCR; TCRdb has only the in-frame clones, and not every one. Of tens of thousands of clones in the sample, 70% to 90% were seen once. The rearrangement uses TRBV29-1 and TRBJ2-5; D is perhaps TRBD1 (6 bases). The sequenced sample consisted of PBMCs. The source of this sequence is a woman between 18 and 30 years old in good health and CMV-seropositive. The CDR3 sequence is CSVRTAETQYF. CDR3 coding DNA: TGCAGCGTTCGGACAGCGGAGACCCAGTACTTC.